This T cell receptor (beta chain) was documented in a study of siplizumab effects on memory and regulatory T cells. Assay: immunoSEQ multiplex PCR; the TCRdb copy retains only in-frame clones and omits some. Of approximately 110,000 clones listed, about 93% were seen once; the top ten hold 0.32%. Broader study findings: The study found that siplizumab significantly reduced alloreactive sequences traceable to unstimulated CD4+ memory cells.

V dropped 0 bases and J dropped 6; count of bases not matched to a gene: 11. This CDR3 is built from 15 residues. The germline V gene encodes CDR1 GTSNPN and CDR2 SVGIG (reference sequence). On this clone: The antigen is undetermined.

This TCR came from a human donor in good health. Input material: CD4+ T cells sorted from blood. The chain employs TRBV30 and TRBJ2-7, with TRBD1 matching over 7 bases. This CDR3 is CAWSVLSGGSSEQYF. DNA of the CDR3: TGTGCCTGGAGTGTTTTGTCAGGGGGTTCGTCCGAGCAGTACTTC.